The subject of this entry is one T cell receptor beta chain. As yet, its antigen is unknown. This specimen belongs to a study of siplizumab effects on memory and regulatory T cells. The CDR3 has 16 residues. V was clipped by 4 bases and J by 7 bases; unmatched bases: 15. CDR1 is MNHNS, CDR2 SASEGT, per germline. Per sample, around 100,000 TCR templates were assayed. Using immunoSEQ multiplex PCR, the repertoire was profiled, and TCRdb retains in-frame clones only, with some absent. The sample has some 97,000 clones; 91% are singletons. Broader study findings: It was never confirmed that proliferating Tregs from siplizumab cultures were suppressive. Naive T cells were seemingly more diverse than memory cells, and major contributions to the alloresponse seemed to be made by them. Roughly 80-96% of proliferating CD4+ or CD8+ clones lacked an assignable naive or memory phenotype.

This chain uses TRBV6-1 with TRBJ2-5; TRBD1 matches 7 bases. Sample: CD4+ T cells sorted from blood. This receptor was identified in a human donor in good health. Some clones in this sample may be carry-over from other donors' samples. The CDR3 region is CASSARGTVLGRTQYF. CDR3 in DNA: TGTGCCAGCAGTGCAAGGGGGACAGTTTTGGGGAGGACCCAGTACTTC.